These T cell receptor beta chains were read from a single sample in a study of blood T cell repertoires in COVID-19. Measured with immunoSEQ multiplex PCR; TCRdb has only the in-frame clones, and not every one. This repertoire shows around 120,000 clones, about four fifths found once; its top ten account for about a tenth. The sequencing input was peripheral blood. All receptors derive from a middle-aged man with active or convalescent COVID-19. Both conserved end residues are trimmed from each CDR3. Each record gives: V gene, J gene, CDR3 length, CDR3 protein.

TRBV5-1	TRBJ1-5	13	ASSPTGTSGQPQH
TRBV11-3	TRBJ2-3	13	ASSLDRGSTDTQY
TRBV9	TRBJ2-2	14	ASSVASGMNTGELF
TRBV6-1	TRBJ2-1	13	ASSEDSSRYNEQF
TRBV6-5	TRBJ1-3	13	ASQGTGTEGNTIY
TRBV1	TRBJ2-1	14	TSSQEITSGATEQF
TRBV4-3	TRBJ2-2	16	ASSQEHVGGTNTGELF
TRBV5-3	TRBJ1-3	19	ARSLGITKRGRAFSGNTIY
TRBV9	TRBJ2-6	17	ASSLIDRGHTSGANVLT
TRBV25-1	TRBJ1-1	11	ASKWGLNTEAF
TRBV10-1	TRBJ1-2	11	ASSDGRGRSYT
TRBV29-1	TRBJ2-4	12	SVAAGTGGTIQY
TRBV6-6	TRBJ2-2	13	ASSYSALVTGELF
TRBV9	TRBJ1-3	17	ASSVDLLGQAISGNTIY
TRBV3-1/TRBV3-2	TRBJ2-1	15	ASSQTLLVNLGGEQF
TRBV3-1/TRBV3-2	TRBJ1-2	14	ASSQDRGQGGDGYT
TRBV3-1/TRBV3-2	TRBJ2-3	13	ASSQVSAGADTQY
TRBV19	TRBJ1-2	11	ASSTTGGDGYT
TRBV5-1	TRBJ2-4	14	ASSLAGEGAKNIQY
TRBV5-4	TRBJ2-7	12	ASSPQGGSYEQY
TRBV6-1	TRBJ2-3	11	ASSDLASDTQY
TRBV20-1	TRBJ2-7	9	SASWFQEQY
TRBV6-5	TRBJ1-4	12	ASRGTGGGEKLF
TRBV5-1	TRBJ2-5	13	ASSSNPGGWETQY
TRBV2	TRBJ1-4	11	ASSSSGNGKLF
TRBV29-1	TRBJ2-7	13	SVRGTLPRSYEQY
TRBV7-2	TRBJ2-5	17	ASSLDRTSGGGLQETQY
TRBV6-6	TRBJ1-5	14	ASSYMEVGGGQPQH
TRBV6-5	TRBJ2-2	12	ASTQVPARGELF
TRBV6-5	TRBJ2-7	12	ASRSGGGSNEQY
TRBV7-2	TRBJ2-2	14	ASSVTGTSLARELF
TRBV6-5	TRBJ2-7	13	ASREGLAGTYEQY
TRBV19	TRBJ1-2	11	ASSPTEHYGYT
TRBV20-1	TRBJ1-5	14	SASPQGTVNNQPQH
TRBV18	TRBJ1-3	11	ASSRQGGNTIY
TRBV9	TRBJ1-1	12	ASSVGGENTEAF
TRBV30	TRBJ2-3	10	AWTAGGDTQY
TRBV12-1	TRBJ2-7	13	ASSFADRGLNEQY
TRBV5-5	TRBJ2-1	16	ASSLVRTSGALGNEQF
TRBV10-3	TRBJ2-7	14	AISGRGGTVSYEQY
TRBV27	TRBJ1-2	17	ASSLSSLQGAGSDYGYT
TRBV2	TRBJ1-1	13	ASIDQGAKNTEAF